A single sample gave rise to the 26 T cell receptor beta chains below, sequenced in a study of cytomegalovirus exposure and HLA in healthy donors. PCR amplification relied on 60 Vbeta primers (plus 13 Jbeta primers). Libraries were prepared by immunoSEQ multiplex PCR; TCRdb keeps only in-frame clonotypes and omits some of them. Its clone listing holds around 60,000 clones. Sample: PBMCs. The receptors stem from a man aged 25 to 45 in good health and CMV-seropositive.

The rearrangement uses TRBV9 and TRBJ2-7, with 9 bases lining up with TRBD1. J was trimmed by 5 bases and V by 3 bases; bases with no gene match: 9. The CDR3 consists of 15 residues. CDR1 and CDR2 from the germline V gene are SGDLS and YYNGEE. The chain's CDR3 is CASSAAGTGWNEQYF. CDR3 bases: TGTGCCAGCAGCGCCGCGGGGACAGGGTGGAACGAGCAGTACTTC. The variable domain in full, with the rest retrieved from reference TRBV9 and TRBJ2-7, is DSGVTQTPKHLITATGQRVTLRCSPRSGDLSVYWYQQSLDQGLQFLIQYYNGEERAKGNILERFSAQQFPDLHSELNLSSLELGDSALYFCASSAAGTGWNEQYFGPGTRLTVT.

CDR3 residues: CASKKGDYEQYF. CDR3 sequence (DNA): TGCGCCAGCAAGAAGGGAGACTACGAGCAGTACTTC. This chain joins TRBV5-1 and TRBJ2-7; a weak D match, TRBD2 (5 bases). The CDR3 is 12 amino acids. V lost 6 bases, J lost 3 bases, and 10 bases lay in between. Germline V gene data show CDR1 as SGHRS and CDR2 as YFSETQ.

The chain uses TRBV7-9 and TRBJ1-4; 9 bases are shared with TRBD1. CDR3 length: 13 residues. V shed 7 bases and J 6 bases; nucleotides not matched to a gene: 3. CDR1 is SEHNR and CDR2 is FQNEAQ in the germline V gene (reference sequence). In DNA, the CDR3 is TGTGCCAGCATCCGGACAGGGGATGAAAAACTGTTTTTT. This translates into CASIRTGDEKLFF.

This chain links TRBV4-1 with TRBJ1-4, with D possibly TRBD1 on 5 matching bases. The CDR3 sequence is 15 residues long. V dropped 0 bases and J dropped 5 bases, with 10 bases sitting between them. CDR1 and CDR2 (germline): MGHRA, YSYEKL. Here the CDR3 reads CASSQEARANEKLFF. The CDR3 DNA is TGCGCCAGCAGCCAAGAGGCCAGGGCGAATGAAAAACTGTTTTTT.

V is TRBV7-9 and J is TRBJ1-6; D not certain. The CDR3 length is 13 residues. Germline assignment: CDR1 SEHNR and CDR2 FQNEAQ (reference sequence). Trimming left V 5 bases short and J 7 bases short, with 9 bases between. The CDR3 spells CASSPRHNSPLHF. CDR3 in DNA: TGTGCCAGCAGCCCGCGCCACAATTCACCCCTCCACTTT.

The CDR3 coding sequence is TGTGCCAGCAGCTTTGCGGGAGGGCATACCGGGGAGCTGTTTTTT. Its translation: CASSFAGGHTGELFF. This chain links TRBV5-5 with TRBJ2-2; 9 nucleotides line up with TRBD2. The J segment lost 5 bases and the V segment lost 2 bases, leaving 4 bases of the junction unmatched. The CDR3 consists of 15 residues. Germline V gives CDR1 SGHKS, CDR2 YYEKEE (reference sequence).

The DNA of the CDR3 is TGTGCCAGCAGTGAAAGGGCCGGAGGAAGCGCCTACGAGCAGTACTTC. It translates to CASSERAGGSAYEQYF. The V call is TRBV6-1, the J call TRBJ2-7, with a weak D call TRBD2 (5 bases). Deletions cut 2 bases from V and 2 bases from J, with 16 bases between. CDR3 length: 16 amino acids. CDR1 and CDR2 from the germline V gene are MNHNS and SASEGT.

This chain joins TRBV7-9 and TRBJ2-7; the D gene is possibly TRBD1 (6 bases). Deletions cut 5 bases from V and 4 bases from J, with 12 bases between. This CDR3 comprises 13 residues. Looked up from germline, CDR1 is SEHNR and CDR2 is FQNEAQ (reference sequence). In nucleotides, the CDR3 is TGTGCCAGCAGCCGTGCAGGGGCTTACGAGCAGTACTTC. Translating gives CASSRAGAYEQYF. Filled out from reference TRBV7-9 and TRBJ2-7, the complete variable domain reads DTGVSQNPRHKITKRGQNVTFRCDPISEHNRLYWYRQTLGQGPEFLTYFQNEAQLEKSRLLSDRFSAERPKGSFSTLEIQRTEQGDSAMYLCASSRAGAYEQYFGPGTRLTVT.

The chain carries TRBV5-1 and TRBJ2-2; D may be TRBD2 (5 bases). The CDR3 spans 14 residues. Trimming took 4 bases from V and 2 from J, leaving 9 bases between them. Germline V gene data show CDR1 as SGHRS and CDR2 as YFSETQ. The CDR3 loop is CASSTGSNTGELFF. In nucleotides, the CDR3 is TGCGCCAGCAGCACGGGATCAAACACCGGGGAGCTGTTTTTT.

The rearrangement uses TRBV6-1 and TRBJ2-3; 9 bases match TRBD1. The germline V gene encodes CDR1 MNHNS and CDR2 SASEGT. The junction had 5 bases not matched to a gene; V was cut back by 2 bases and J by 5 bases. The CDR3 runs 15 residues. The chain's CDR3 is CASSEITGGLDTQYF. CDR3 nucleotides: TGTGCCAGCAGTGAAATCACAGGGGGCTTAGATACGCAGTATTTT.

The CDR3 loop reads CASSNLPDRGGQPQHF. CDR3 in DNA: TGTGCCAGTAGTAACCTCCCGGACAGGGGTGGACAGCCCCAGCATTTT. The chain uses TRBV19 and TRBJ1-5; TRBD1 aligns across 9 bases. After removal of 4 bases from V and 7 bases from J, the junction contained 11 bases not matched to a gene. This CDR3 has 16 residues. Germline V lookup: CDR1 LNHDA, CDR2 SQIVND (reference sequence).

The V call is TRBV29-1, the J call TRBJ2-7; TRBD2 agrees at 9 bases. The CDR3 spans 15 residues. Germline CDR1 reads SQVTM; CDR2 reads ANQGSEA. Trimming at V came to 7 bases and at J to 4 bases, leaving 14 bases not matched to a gene. The CDR3 DNA reads as TGCAGCGCCGCTCTTAGTGGGCGGGAGGGTTACGAGCAGTACTTC. It translates to CSAALSGREGYEQYF.

The chain has TRBV7-9 and TRBJ2-1, with D unclear. Germline lookup yields CDR1 SEHNR and CDR2 FQNEAQ (reference sequence). The CDR3 contains 18 residues. Trimming removed 1 base at V and 5 bases at J, with 21 bases between. This CDR3 reads CASSLDPTTSPTDNEQFF. The CDR3 coding sequence is TGTGCCAGCAGCTTAGACCCAACCACATCCCCAACCGACAATGAGCAGTTCTTC.

This sequence joins TRBV2 and TRBJ1-1, with a weak D call TRBD1 (6 bases). There are 14 residues in the CDR3. V lost 7 bases and J lost 1, with 13 bases in between. Germline V gene data show CDR1 as SNHLY and CDR2 as FYNNEI. The CDR3 nucleotides read TGTGCCAGCACTTTAGACAGGCGGAACACTGAAGCTTTCTTT. This gives the protein CASTLDRRNTEAFF.

The chain couples TRBV30 to TRBJ1-1; D ambiguous. The CDR3 spans 13 residues. V lost 8 bases to trimming and J lost 3 bases, with 16 bases between them. Per the germline V gene, CDR1 is GTSNPN and CDR2 is SVGIG (reference sequence). CDR3 nucleotides: TGTGCCGCCAGCCGGGATCTTGACACTGAAGCTTTCTTT. As protein: CAASRDLDTEAFF.

The chain is built from TRBV7-6 and TRBJ2-7; D might be TRBD1 (6 bases). Deletions cut 3 bases from V and 3 bases from J, with 12 bases between. The CDR3 spans 14 residues. The V gene's germline CDR1 is SGHVS and CDR2 FNYEAQ. The CDR3 DNA sequence: TGTGCCAGCAGCTTGGGGAAAGGGGGCTACGAGCAGTACTTC. The encoded protein is CASSLGKGGYEQYF.

The V and J genes are TRBV30 and TRBJ1-5; D possibly corresponds to TRBD1 (6 bases). The CDR3 has 13 amino acids. V shed 1 base and J shed 3 bases, with 7 bases lying between them. Looked up from germline, CDR1 is GTSNPN and CDR2 is SVGIG (reference sequence). In DNA form, the CDR3 reads TGTGCCTGGAGTGCAGGGGACAATCAGCCCCAGCATTTT. It translates to CAWSAGDNQPQHF.

J is TRBJ1-4 and V is TRBV2; D not resolved. Trimming shortened V by 5 bases and J by 8 bases, and 12 bases separated the two germline ends. Germline V gives CDR1 SNHLY, CDR2 FYNNEI. CDR3 size: 13 residues. CDR3 in amino acids: CASSLARSEKLFF. CDR3 nucleotides: TGTGCCAGCAGTCTAGCCAGGTCGGAAAAACTGTTTTTT.

CDR3 amino acids: CASSGTGYGYTF. For the CDR3, the DNA is TGTGCCAGCAGCGGAACAGGGTACGGCTACACCTTC. The rearrangement uses TRBV5-6 and TRBJ1-2; D might be TRBD1 (6 bases). V was cut by 4 bases and J by 8 bases, with 12 bases left in between. Germline lookup yields CDR1 SGHDT and CDR2 YYEEEE. The CDR3 has 12 amino acids.

V usage is TRBV6-5 and J usage is TRBJ1-4; D is ambiguous. Germline loops: CDR1 MNHEY, CDR2 SVGAGI. V lost 7 bases and J 5 bases, leaving 14 bases between the germline ends. CDR3 length: 14 amino acids. The CDR3 spells CASTTVLENEKLFF. CDR3 nucleotides: TGTGCCAGCACAACAGTACTAGAGAATGAAAAACTGTTTTTT.

Details on this clone: The junction departs from germline at one end; a sequencing error may be responsible. The chain is built from TRBV10-3 and TRBJ2-5; D not certain. This CDR3 comprises 13 residues. Germline V gives CDR1 ENHRY, CDR2 SYGVKD. CDR3 region: CAITTGPEENQYF. Here the CDR3 DNA reads TGTGCCATCACCACGGGTCCTGAAGAGAACCAGTACTTC.

The rearrangement uses TRBV5-6 and TRBJ2-5; D gene unclear. Germline V gene sequence: CDR1 SGHDT, CDR2 YYEEEE. V was shortened by 6 bases and J by 4 bases, with 10 bases between the two germline ends. The CDR3 runs 12 residues. The CDR3 protein is CASTMLGETQYF. The CDR3 coding sequence is TGTGCCAGCACCATGCTAGGAGAGACCCAGTACTTC. Full variable domain (missing parts from reference TRBV5-6 and TRBJ2-5): DAGVTQSPTHLIKTRGQQVTLRCSPKSGHDTVSWYQQALGQGPQFIFQYYEEEERQRGNFPDRFSGHQFPNYSSELNVNALLLGDSALYLCASTMLGETQYFGPGTRLLVL.

The chain employs TRBV6-1 and TRBJ2-1; D gene ambiguous. The germline V gene has CDR1 MNHNS and CDR2 SASEGT. The CDR3 has 14 amino acids. The V end was cut by 8 bases, the J end by 4 bases, with 15 bases between. The CDR3, as DNA: TGTGCCAGCGTGCCAGACGCTAGTTACAATGAGCAGTTCTTC. Residues: CASVPDASYNEQFF.

The gene calls are TRBV7-2 and TRBJ2-5; the match to TRBD2 covers 11 bases. The CDR3 consists of 15 residues. Trimming at V came to 3 bases and at J to 4 bases, leaving 4 bases not matched to a gene. CDR1 SGHTA and CDR2 FQGNSA come from the germline V gene. The CDR3 is CASSFSGGAGETQYF. The CDR3 DNA reads TGTGCCAGCAGCTTTAGCGGGGGGGCGGGAGAGACCCAGTACTTC.

Worth noting for this clone: At one end the junction does not follow the germline gene, possibly because of a read error. The V and J genes are TRBV10-3 and TRBJ2-5; the match to TRBD1 covers 9 bases. This CDR3 comprises 16 residues. CDR1 is ENHRY and CDR2 is SYGVKD in the germline V gene. The CDR3 DNA reads TGTGCCAGCAGTTCGGGACAGGGATTGGGCCAAGAGACCCAGTACTTC. Protein product: CASSSGQGLGQETQYF.

The chain recombines TRBV7-3 with TRBJ2-1, with 9 bases matching TRBD1. The CDR3 has 15 amino acids. Unmatched junction bases numbered 7, after V lost 5 bases and J lost 5 bases. CDR1 is SGHTA and CDR2 is FQGTGA in the germline V gene. The CDR3 DNA is TGTGCCAGCAGCCCGCCGGGACAGGGAAACAATGAGCAGTTCTTC. Its protein product is CASSPPGQGNNEQFF.